A single sample is the source of the 31 T cell receptor beta chains below, sequenced in a study of blood T cell repertoires in COVID-19. Sequencing was performed with immunoSEQ multiplex PCR; in TCRdb, only in-frame clones are kept and a portion is missing. This table holds about 140,000 clones, 85% found once. The sequenced sample was peripheral blood. These receptors were taken from a man between 45 and 60 years old with acute or convalescent COVID-19.

The J gene is TRBJ2-1, the V gene TRBV10-3, with 12 positions matching TRBD2. Germline loops: CDR1 ENHRY, CDR2 SYGVKD. The CDR3 has 15 amino acids. J lost 4 bases, V lost 2 bases, and 0 bases had no gene match. This chain's CDR3 is CAISEGLAGYNEQFF. The CDR3 coding sequence is TGTGCCATCAGTGAGGGACTAGCGGGGTACAATGAGCAGTTCTTC.

The chain combines TRBV28 with TRBJ2-3, with 8 bases aligning to TRBD2. CDR1 MDHEN and CDR2 SYDVKM come from the germline V gene. The CDR3 is made up of 14 amino acids. This chain's CDR3 is CRSAREVGTDTQYF. The DNA for the CDR3 is TGTAGGTCTGCGCGGGAGGTCGGTACAGATACGCAGTATTTT.

The chain links TRBV2 to TRBJ2-1; TRBD2 might be the D (5 bases). The germline CDR1 and CDR2 sequences are SNHLY and FYNNEI. The CDR3 is 15 residues long. Trimming stripped 4 bases from V and 2 bases from J, with 12 bases between. The CDR3 bases are TGTGCCAGCAGTGGTGGGCGGGCTCCCTACAATGAGCAGTTCTTC. This codes for CASSGGRAPYNEQFF.

The chain uses TRBV6-5 and TRBJ1-1; the D is unclear. The V end lost 6 bases, the J end lost 4 bases, and 15 bases lay between the germline ends. Germline values: CDR1 MNHEY, CDR2 SVGAGI. The CDR3 covers 14 residues. The CDR3 sequence is CASSSIARSTEAFF. CDR3 coding DNA: TGTGCCAGCAGCTCCATAGCCCGTTCCACTGAAGCTTTCTTT.

V is TRBV7-2 and J is TRBJ1-1; the D is unclear. The V and J ends lost 3 bases and 0 bases respectively, with 5 bases between them. The germline gives CDR1 SGHTA, CDR2 FQGNSA. The CDR3 spans 13 residues. This CDR3 is CASSFSVNTEAFF. In DNA form, the CDR3 reads TGTGCCAGCAGCTTCTCAGTGAACACTGAAGCTTTCTTT.

The chain uses TRBV24-1 and TRBJ2-2, with TRBD1 matching over 8 bases. With 2 bases clipped from V and 4 bases from J, the junction kept 5 bases outside the gene matches. Germline CDR1 KGHDR, CDR2 SFDVKD. This CDR3 spans 16 amino acids. In DNA, the CDR3 is TGTGCCACCAGTGATTCCAGGGGGCCCCTCACCGGGGAGCTGTTTTTT. This encodes CATSDSRGPLTGELFF.

The chain uses TRBV7-2 and TRBJ2-5; D remains unclear. V lost 5 bases, J lost 1 base, and 14 bases lay in between. The CDR3 covers 15 residues. CDR1 is SGHTA, CDR2 FQGNSA, per germline. The CDR3 DNA follows: TGTGCCAGCAGCCCTTCGTTAGCACTCCAAGAGACCCAGTACTTC. Translating gives CASSPSLALQETQYF.

The chain couples TRBV7-9 to TRBJ1-2; perhaps TRBD1 as D (6 bases). The V and J ends lost 7 bases and 7 bases respectively, with 22 bases between them. The germline V gene encodes CDR1 SEHNR and CDR2 FQNEAQ (reference sequence). This CDR3 is 15 amino acids long. The chain's CDR3 is CASTPPGGGAGGYTF. DNA for the CDR3: TGTGCCAGCACTCCCCCGGGGGGGGGCGCGGGTGGCTACACCTTC.

This clone was recorded a few times. The J gene is TRBJ1-1, the V gene TRBV3-1 (or the pseudogene TRBV3-2); D may be TRBD1 (5 bases). Per the germline V gene, CDR1 is LGHDT and CDR2 is YNNKEL (reference sequence). The CDR3 is 13 amino acids. Trimming stripped 4 bases from V and 5 bases from J, with 11 bases between. CDR3: CASSLDRLTEAFF. CDR3 in DNA: TGTGCCAGCAGCCTCGACAGATTAACTGAAGCTTTCTTT.

V is TRBV6-5 and J is TRBJ1-3, with 9 bases fitting TRBD1. Germline CDR1 and CDR2: MNHEY and SVGAGI. The junction had 7 bases not matched to a gene; V was cut back by 6 bases and J by 4 bases. CDR3 length equals 15 residues. The DNA for the CDR3 is TGTGCCAGCAGGCCTTTAACAGGGGGCGGAAACACCATATATTTT. Amino acids: CASRPLTGGGNTIYF.

V usage is TRBV2 and J usage is TRBJ2-1; TRBD2 might be the D (6 bases). V dropped 6 bases and J dropped 5 bases, with 20 bases sitting between them. Germline-derived CDR1 and CDR2 are SNHLY and FYNNEI. This CDR3 has 16 residues. The CDR3 coding sequence is TGTGCCAGCAGCCCCTTGAGGAGCGGGCAAAACAATGAGCAGTTCTTC. Translated, it gives CASSPLRSGQNNEQFF.

The gene calls are TRBV7-8 and TRBJ1-5, with D perhaps TRBD1 (6 bases). Between the trimmed V and J ends, which lost 5 bases and 1 base, there was a span of 9 bases. The germline gives CDR1 SGHVS, CDR2 FQNEAQ. The CDR3 loop spans 14 amino acids. Here the CDR3 reads CASSRQESNQPQHF. CDR3 nucleotides: TGTGCCAGCAGCAGACAGGAGAGCAATCAGCCCCAGCATTTT.

The chain carries TRBV3-1 (or the pseudogene TRBV3-2) and TRBJ1-5, with D perhaps matching TRBD1 (5 bases). Trimming took off 0 bases at V and 8 bases at J, with 11 bases between the two ends. This CDR3 has 14 amino acids. Germline values: CDR1 LGHDT, CDR2 YNNKEL (reference sequence). This CDR3 is CASSQDERGKPQHF. DNA of the CDR3: TGTGCCAGCAGCCAAGATGAGCGGGGGAAGCCCCAGCATTTT.

CDR3 in DNA: TGTGCCCCGCACCAGGGGGGAACCCGTGGCTACACCTTC. Amino acids: CAPHQGGTRGYTF. This rearrangement joins TRBV6-5 to TRBJ1-2, with 7 bases aligning to TRBD1. After removal of 11 bases from V and 7 bases from J, the junction contained 13 bases not matched to a gene. Per the germline V gene, CDR1 is MNHEY and CDR2 is SVGAGI. This CDR3 region has 13 residues.

This chain uses TRBV3-1 (or the pseudogene TRBV3-2) with TRBJ1-1, with D hard to call. Trimming took off 4 bases at V and 1 base at J, with 7 bases between the two ends. Germline CDR1 and CDR2: LGHDT and YNNKEL (reference sequence). This CDR3 region has 13 residues. The CDR3 nucleotides read TGTGCCAGCAGCCCTGGGCCGAACACTGAAGCTTTCTTT. Translation gives CASSPGPNTEAFF.

V is TRBV11-3 and J is TRBJ2-7; 9 bases align to TRBD1. Trimming took 4 bases from V and 3 from J; bases not matched to a gene: 1. In germline, CDR1 is SGHNT, CDR2 YENEEA. The CDR3 contains 13 residues. CDR3 in amino acids: CASSSTGGYEQYF. The CDR3 DNA follows: TGTGCCAGCAGCTCGACAGGGGGCTACGAGCAGTACTTC.

The rearrangement links TRBV7-8 to TRBJ1-5; TRBD1 aligns across 10 bases. Germline lookup yields CDR1 SGHVS and CDR2 FQNEAQ. The V and J ends lost 4 bases and 9 bases, in that order; junction bases with no gene match: 9. The CDR3 covers 15 residues. The CDR3 loop reads CASSSRTGGLRPQHF. The CDR3, as DNA: TGTGCCAGCAGCTCCCGGACAGGGGGTTTACGGCCCCAGCATTTT.

The rearrangement links TRBV27 to TRBJ1-6, with D maybe TRBD1 (5 bases). This CDR3 contains 16 residues. Trimming left V 0 bases short and J 8 bases short, with 14 bases between. Per the germline V gene, CDR1 is MNHEY and CDR2 is SMNVEV (reference sequence). The DNA for the CDR3 is TGTGCCAGCAGTTTATCCCTCAGGGTAAACTATTCACCCCTCCACTTT. Amino acids: CASSLSLRVNYSPLHF.

The chain links TRBV21-1 to TRBJ2-6; the table's D call, TRBD2, has no DNA check behind it. TRBV21-1 is given as a pseudogene. The CDR3 is 21 amino acids. CDR3 loop: CASSPHVGGLKFYSGANVLTF. The CDR3 DNA reads as TGTGCCAGCAGCCCCCATGTGGGGGGGCTTAAGTTTTACTCTGGGGCCAACGTCCTGACTTTC.

The chain links TRBV2 to TRBJ1-2; 9 bases fit TRBD1. V lost 2 bases, J lost 7 bases, and 8 bases stayed unmatched. The CDR3 totals 15 residues. Germline CDR1 SNHLY, CDR2 FYNNEI. The CDR3 nucleotides are TGTGCCAGCAGTGAAACCGGGACAGGGAGAGGTGGCTACACCTTC. Translation gives CASSETGTGRGGYTF.

V usage is TRBV7-9 and J usage is TRBJ2-5; possibly TRBD1 for D (5 bases). The germline V and J ends were trimmed by 7 bases and 4 bases, with 10 bases remaining between them. Germline assignment: CDR1 SEHNR and CDR2 FQNEAQ (reference sequence). The CDR3 spans 12 residues. The CDR3 loop reads CASNTGGETQYF. The CDR3 DNA reads as TGTGCCAGCAACACAGGCGGAGAGACCCAGTACTTC.

V gene TRBV6-5 combines with J gene TRBJ2-7; 8 bases line up with TRBD2. The CDR3 length is 13 residues. V shed 8 bases, J shed 3 bases, and the junction held 6 bases outside the gene matches. In germline, CDR1 is MNHEY, CDR2 SVGAGI. This chain's CDR3 is CASLSGMIYEQYF. For the CDR3, the DNA is TGTGCCAGCCTTAGCGGGATGATCTACGAGCAGTACTTC.

Worth noting for this clone: At one end, the junction sequence differs from germline, possibly due to a read error. This chain uses TRBV2 with TRBJ1-5, with 9 bases aligning to TRBD1. From germline, CDR1 is SNHLY and CDR2 FYNNEI. This CDR3 is built from 14 residues. CDR3 residues: CASTEQGAMQPQHF. The CDR3, as DNA: TGTGCCAGCACTGAACAGGGGGCAATGCAGCCCCAGCATTTT.

V and J are TRBV7-8 and TRBJ2-1; D remains unclear. The CDR3 has 13 residues. Trimming pared 5 bases from V and 5 bases from J, leaving 10 bases between. In germline, CDR1 is SGHVS, CDR2 FQNEAQ. CDR3 in amino acids: CASSATPNNEQFF. The CDR3 region has the DNA TGTGCCAGCAGCGCCACACCGAACAATGAGCAGTTCTTC.

The rearrangement links TRBV27 to TRBJ1-4; possible D gene TRBD1, 5 bases. Per the germline V gene, CDR1 is MNHEY and CDR2 is SMNVEV (reference sequence). The V and J ends lost 2 bases and 8 bases respectively, with 18 bases between them. The CDR3 has 16 residues. In DNA, the CDR3 is TGTGCCAGCAGTTTAGGCCAGGGAAATTGGGGCGAAAAACTGTTTTTT. Amino acid sequence: CASSLGQGNWGEKLFF.

The chain joins TRBV6-5 to TRBJ1-2; no clear D. The V end lost 5 bases, the J end lost 8 bases, and 15 bases lay between the germline ends. Per the germline V gene, CDR1 is MNHEY and CDR2 is SVGAGI. The CDR3 runs 13 residues. The CDR3 DNA is TGTGCCAGCAGTCCTTCGTTGGTGGGCGGCTACACCTTC. Translated, it gives CASSPSLVGGYTF.

This chain connects TRBV10-2 to TRBJ1-5, with a weak D call TRBD1 (6 bases). This CDR3 contains 12 residues. Between the trimmed V and J ends, which lost 5 bases and 7 bases, there was a span of 9 bases. Germline lookup yields CDR1 WSHSY and CDR2 SAAADI. For the CDR3, the DNA is TGCGCCAGCAGTCCACAGGGACAGCCCCAGCATTTT. Translated: CASSPQGQPQHF.

This clone has a handful of counts. This chain joins TRBV11-1 and TRBJ2-7, with 8 bases matching TRBD1. Germline V gene lookup returns CDR1 SGHAT and CDR2 FQDESV (reference sequence). V lost 6 bases to trimming and J lost 4 bases; unmatched junction nucleotides: 11. This CDR3 is 15 amino acids long. The CDR3: CASSLTGTGDYEQYF. The CDR3 nucleotides are TGTGCCAGCAGTCTGACCGGGACAGGCGATTACGAGCAGTACTTC.

This clone was seen a handful of times. V is TRBV27 and J is TRBJ1-5; D may be TRBD1 (5 bases). CDR3 length: 15 amino acids. CDR1 is MNHEY and CDR2 is SMNVEV in the germline V gene (reference sequence). Trimming took 3 bases from V and 0 from J, leaving 9 bases between them. CDR3 protein: CASSFGGYSNQPQHF. DNA for the CDR3: TGTGCCAGCAGTTTCGGGGGATATAGCAATCAGCCCCAGCATTTT.

This clone appeared a single time. J is TRBJ1-2 and V is TRBV6-2 or TRBV6-3, with 7 bases identical to TRBD1. The CDR3 is made up of 17 amino acids. From germline, CDR1 is MNHEY and CDR2 SVGEGT. V lost 2 bases to trimming and J lost 0 bases; unmatched junction nucleotides: 9. CDR3 sequence: CASSYPLRDRTNYGYTF. DNA for the CDR3: TGTGCCAGCAGTTACCCCCTCCGGGACAGAACTAACTATGGCTACACCTTC.

The gene calls are TRBV3-1 (or the pseudogene TRBV3-2) and TRBJ2-7; 10 nucleotides match TRBD2. The CDR3 is 15 amino acids. CDR1 LGHDT and CDR2 YNNKEL come from the germline V gene (reference sequence). Trimming cost V 4 bases and J 9 bases; bases outside gene matches: 12. The DNA of the CDR3 is TGTGCCAGCAGCCCCGAGGAGCGGGGGGGCCGGGCGCAGTACTTC. This sequence encodes CASSPEERGGRAQYF.